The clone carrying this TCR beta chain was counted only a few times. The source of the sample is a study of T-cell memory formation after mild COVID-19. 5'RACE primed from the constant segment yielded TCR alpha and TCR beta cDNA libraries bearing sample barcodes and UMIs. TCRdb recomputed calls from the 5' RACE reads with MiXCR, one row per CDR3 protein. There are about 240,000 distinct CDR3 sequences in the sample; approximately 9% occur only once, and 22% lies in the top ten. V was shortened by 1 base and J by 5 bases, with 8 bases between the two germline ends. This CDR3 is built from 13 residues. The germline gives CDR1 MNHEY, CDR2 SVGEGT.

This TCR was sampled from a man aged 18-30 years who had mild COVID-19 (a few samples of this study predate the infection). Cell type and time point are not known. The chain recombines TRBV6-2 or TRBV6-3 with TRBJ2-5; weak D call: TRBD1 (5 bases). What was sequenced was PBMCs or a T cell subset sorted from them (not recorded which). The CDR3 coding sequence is TGTGCCAGCAGTTACTTCAGGGCTGAGACCCAGTACTTC. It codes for CASSYFRAETQYF.